This T cell receptor beta chain was obtained from a study of cytomegalovirus exposure and HLA in healthy donors. The CDR3 consists of 15 residues. Trimming removed 0 bases from V and 0 bases from J; junction bases left unmatched: 0. CDR1 is SGHNT, CDR2 YYREEE, per germline (reference sequence). Vbeta (60) and Jbeta (13) primers were used in the PCR. Data came from immunoSEQ multiplex PCR; TCRdb stores just in-frame clones and leaves some out. The sample lists approximately 170,000 clones, around 80% occurring once. Regarding this clone: Its matching antigen is unknown.

Overall study findings and caveats: Immune exposure information comprised only CMV serostatus.

The V call is TRBV5-4, the J call TRBJ2-1; 7 nucleotides agree with TRBD2. The sequence derives from a woman in her fifties or sixties in good health and CMV-seropositive. The specimen was PBMCs. The CDR3 protein is CASSLGLASYNEQFF. CDR3 in DNA: TGTGCCAGCAGCTTGGGACTAGCCTCCTACAATGAGCAGTTCTTC.